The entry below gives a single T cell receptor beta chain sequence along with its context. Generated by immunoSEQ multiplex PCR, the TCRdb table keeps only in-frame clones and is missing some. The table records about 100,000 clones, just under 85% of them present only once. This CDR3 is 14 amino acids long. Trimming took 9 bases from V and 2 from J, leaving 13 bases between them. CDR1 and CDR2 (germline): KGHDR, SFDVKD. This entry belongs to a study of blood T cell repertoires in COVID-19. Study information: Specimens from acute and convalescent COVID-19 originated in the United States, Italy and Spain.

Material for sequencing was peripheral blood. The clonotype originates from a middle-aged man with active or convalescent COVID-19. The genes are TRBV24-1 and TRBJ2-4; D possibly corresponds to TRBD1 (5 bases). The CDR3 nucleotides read TGTGCCACCCCGTGGGGCGTGACCAAAAACATTCAGTACTTC. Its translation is CATPWGVTKNIQYF.